This TCR beta chain comes out of a study of control samples from healthy donors and cancer patients. Clones were read by immunoSEQ multiplex PCR, and TCRdb kept only the in-frame ones, dropping some. The sample carries more than 95,000 clones, more than 85% recorded once. V lost 3 bases and J 5 bases, leaving 10 bases between the germline ends. The CDR3 is made up of 13 amino acids. Remarks on this clone: Other nucleotide sequences from this sample produce the same CDR3.

The chain couples TRBV12-3 or TRBV12-4 to TRBJ2-5, with a weak D call TRBD2 (5 bases). This sequence originates from a man younger than 45 in good health. Specimen: blood. The CDR3 nucleotides read TGTGCCAGCAGTTTTCGGGGATGGGAGACCCAGTACTTC. Amino acid sequence: CASSFRGWETQYF.